This T cell receptor (beta chain) stems from a study of chemoradiotherapy in HPV16-positive cancers. This CDR3 contains 15 residues. Germline values: CDR1 MGHDK, CDR2 SYGVNS. J gave up 1 base and V 8 bases, and 6 bases lay outside the gene matches. Notes on the study in general: Functional assays defining HPV-specific T cells used only a couple of HPV16-positive patients.

Worth noting for this clone: The antigen is not known.

Clones were sequenced by immunoSEQ multiplex PCR, and TCRdb holds only the in-frame ones, with some missing. The sample contains a few thousand clones, over 60% of which appear only once. The chain uses TRBV25-1 and TRBJ2-3; 10 bases align to TRBD2. The sample was gathered from a patient who underwent chemoradiotherapy. The sequence was obtained from a human donor with HPV-associated anogenital cancer. As DNA, the CDR3 is TGTGCCAGCGGTACTAGCGGGAAGCGCACAGATACGCAGTATTTT. This sequence encodes CASGTSGKRTDTQYF.